The next 15 T cell receptor beta chains were all read from a single sample in a study of OX40 agonist ivuxolimab in advanced cancers. Sequencing was performed with immunoSEQ multiplex PCR; in TCRdb, only in-frame clones are kept and a portion is missing. This sample has about 81,000 clones, with around 90% found just once. The sequencing used CD4+ or CD8+ T cells sorted from blood, collected in a trial of the OX40 agonist ivuxolimab. Receptor source: an adult with an advanced solid tumor such as melanoma, head and neck, liver or kidney cancer.

The rearrangement links TRBV5-1 to TRBJ2-5; TRBD1 matches 7 bases. CDR3 length: 18 amino acids. V gave up 4 bases and J gave up 1 base; unmatched junction bases: 16. Per germline, CDR1 SGHRS and CDR2 YFSETQ. The CDR3, as DNA: TGCGCCAGCAGCGTGACCCACAGGGGTTGGGGGAGCCAAGAGACCCAGTACTTC. The encoded protein is CASSVTHRGWGSQETQYF.

The chain joins TRBV14 to TRBJ2-3; TRBD1 might be the D (7 bases). The ends were cut back, 5 bases at V and 0 bases at J, with 12 bases in the middle. The CDR3 is 15 amino acids. CDR1 is SGHDN and CDR2 is FVKESK in the germline V gene. CDR3 in DNA: TGTGCCAGCAGCTCGACAGGGACTAGCACAGATACGCAGTATTTT. As protein: CASSSTGTSTDTQYF.

This rearrangement joins TRBV6-5 to TRBJ1-2; TRBD1 might be the D (6 bases). V lost 6 bases and J 7 bases, leaving 15 bases between the germline ends. From germline, CDR1 is MNHEY and CDR2 SVGAGI. The CDR3 spans 13 residues. As DNA, the CDR3 is TGTGCCAGCAGGCCAACAGGGATAAGTGGCTACACCTTC. Residues: CASRPTGISGYTF.

This clone showed up just a few times. This rearrangement joins TRBV6-1 to TRBJ1-5; D is ambiguous. The ends were cut back, 7 bases at V and 7 bases at J, with 20 bases in the middle. Looked up from germline, CDR1 is MNHNS and CDR2 is SASEGT. The CDR3 loop spans 15 amino acids. The CDR3 DNA reads TGTGCCAGCACCTCCGGACCCCTACTTGGGCAGCCCCAGCATTTT. Protein sequence: CASTSGPLLGQPQHF.

The V gene is TRBV6-1, the J gene TRBJ2-2, with D possibly TRBD1 on 6 matching bases. The CDR3 sequence is 15 residues long. Deletions cut 7 bases from V and 4 bases from J, with 16 bases between. Germline-derived CDR1 and CDR2 are MNHNS and SASEGT. The CDR3 region is CASTPRGPGTGELFF. The DNA for the CDR3 is TGTGCCAGCACCCCCAGGGGCCCAGGCACCGGGGAGCTGTTTTTT.

The gene calls are TRBV15 and TRBJ2-2; weak D call: TRBD2 (5 bases). Germline V lookup: CDR1 LNHNV, CDR2 YYDKDF (reference sequence). Trimming shortened V by 0 bases and J by 6 bases, and 11 bases separated the two germline ends. The length of the CDR3 is 15 residues. The chain's CDR3 is CATSRELRGSGELFF. DNA for the CDR3: TGTGCCACCAGCAGAGAGCTTCGGGGTTCCGGGGAGCTGTTTTTT.

V usage is TRBV10-1 and J usage is TRBJ2-2; 8 nucleotides agree with TRBD1. This CDR3 has 16 amino acids. Germline loops: CDR1 WNHNN, CDR2 SYGVQD (reference sequence). The V and J ends lost 4 bases and 5 bases, in that order; junction bases with no gene match: 9. Here the CDR3 DNA reads TGCGCCAGCAGTGGACGACAGGGGATAGGGACCGGGGAGCTGTTTTTT. Translation: CASSGRQGIGTGELFF.

The V gene is TRBV6-6, the J gene TRBJ2-2; no clear D. The germline CDR1 and CDR2 sequences are MNHNY and SVGAGI (reference sequence). This CDR3 region has 15 residues. Between the trimmed V and J ends, which lost 5 bases and 1 base, there was a span of 11 bases. The CDR3 nucleotides read TGTGCCAGCAGTACGCCCGGTCTGAACACCGGGGAGCTGTTTTTT. It encodes CASSTPGLNTGELFF.

V gene TRBV21-1 combines with J gene TRBJ2-6; TRBD2, the table's D call, was not compared with the DNA. TRBV21-1 represents a pseudogene. The CDR3 is 16 amino acids. CDR3 protein: CASSKTGISGANVLTF. The CDR3 coding sequence is TGTGCCAGCAGCAAAACGGGGATTTCTGGGGCCAACGTCCTGACTTTC.

A few counts support this clone. The V gene is TRBV5-4, the J gene TRBJ2-2, with 9 bases identical to TRBD1. This CDR3 spans 17 amino acids. CDR1 is SGHNT and CDR2 is YYREEE in the germline V gene (reference sequence). V dropped 4 bases and J dropped 4; count of bases not matched to a gene: 11. The DNA for the CDR3 is TGTGCCAGCAGCACCGAAACAGGGGGCTGGTCCACCGGGGAGCTGTTTTTT. Its translation is CASSTETGGWSTGELFF.

The table lists this clone with a count of one. The chain combines TRBV11-1 with TRBJ2-1; a weak D match, TRBD2 (6 bases). This CDR3 spans 16 amino acids. Between the trimmed V and J ends, which lost 5 bases and 0 bases, there was a span of 14 bases. Germline CDR1 SGHAT, CDR2 FQDESV (reference sequence). DNA of the CDR3: TGTGCCAGCAGCCCGACAGACGGGAGCTCCTACAATGAGCAGTTCTTC. It yields the protein CASSPTDGSSYNEQFF.

J is TRBJ1-4 and V is TRBV7-9; the D gene is possibly TRBD1 (6 bases). CDR3 length: 16 residues. CDR1 is SEHNR, CDR2 FQNEAQ, per germline (reference sequence). The V and J ends lost 5 bases and 8 bases respectively, with 21 bases between them. CDR3: CASSMRGTPGREKLFF. DNA for the CDR3: TGTGCCAGCAGCATGCGCGGGACACCGGGTAGGGAAAAACTGTTTTTT.

This chain uses TRBV18 with TRBJ1-3, with a tentative D call TRBD1 (5 bases). This CDR3 contains 14 residues. Deletions cut 3 bases from V and 2 bases from J, with 8 bases between. Looked up from germline, CDR1 is KGHSH and CDR2 is LQKENI. The chain's CDR3 is CASSPPGPGNTIYF. CDR3 DNA: TGTGCCAGCTCACCCCCGGGGCCTGGAAACACCATATATTTT.

V usage is TRBV6-6 and J usage is TRBJ1-2; 9 bases map to TRBD1. The CDR3 totals 14 residues. The germline V gene has CDR1 MNHNY and CDR2 SVGAGI (reference sequence). V lost 6 bases, J lost 3 bases, and 5 bases stayed unmatched. DNA of the CDR3: TGTGCCAGCAGCGGAAGGACAGGGGACTATGGCTACACCTTC. Amino acid sequence: CASSGRTGDYGYTF.

The CDR3 bases are TGCAGCGTTCGTCGAAGCACAGATACGCAGTATTTT. Encoded protein: CSVRRSTDTQYF. This chain joins TRBV29-1 and TRBJ2-3; no clear D. CDR3 size: 12 residues. V dropped 5 bases and J dropped 0 bases, with 6 bases sitting between them. Per the germline V gene, CDR1 is SQVTM and CDR2 is ANQGSEA.